The 7 T cell receptor beta chains below all came from one sample that was sequenced in a study of T cells in Graves' hyperthyroidism and ophthalmopathy. The CDR3 regions of TCR beta were amplified from RNA transcripts. Initially, a first-round RT-PCR of the TCR CDR3 employed the HTBI primer set. Via MiXCR, TCRdb re-called the multiplex PCR reads, giving one row per CDR3 protein. The sample consists of 550,000 to 800,000 distinct CDR3 sequences, about 15% of them appearing once. Sequencing was carried out using blood. The receptors stem from a man aged 18 to 29 with Graves' hyperthyroidism.

This clonotype was seen more than once but under ten times. V gene TRBV5-1 combines with J gene TRBJ2-2; the match to TRBD1 covers 12 bases. The length of the CDR3 is 17 residues. Germline V gives CDR1 SGHRS, CDR2 YFSETQ. J lost 7 bases, V lost 0 bases, and 7 bases had no gene match. CDR3 loop: CASSLVGQGAMDGELFF. The CDR3 coding sequence is TGCGCCAGCAGCTTGGTGGGACAGGGGGCCATGGACGGGGAGCTGTTTTTT.

The rearrangement joins TRBV10-3 to TRBJ1-6, with D tentatively TRBD1 (6 bases). Germline values: CDR1 ENHRY, CDR2 SYGVKD. Between the trimmed V and J ends, which lost 2 bases and 11 bases, there was a span of 13 bases. There are 14 residues in the CDR3. The CDR3 DNA reads as TGTGCCATCAGTGAGGGGGGGCCTCGAGCACCCCTCCACTTT. Translation: CAISEGGPRAPLHF.

V is TRBV20-1 and J is TRBJ2-3, with a tentative D call TRBD2 (5 bases). Per germline, CDR1 DFQATT and CDR2 SNEGSKA (reference sequence). Trimming stripped 0 bases from V and 5 bases from J, with 9 bases between. CDR3 size: 13 residues. The CDR3 coding sequence is TGCAGTGCTAGAGATACGACTAAAGATACGCAGTATTTT. Translated: CSARDTTKDTQYF.

Comments on this clonotype: The junction departs from germline at one end; a sequencing error may be responsible. The V call is TRBV19, the J call TRBJ1-4; D gene ambiguous. The germline CDR1 and CDR2 sequences are LNHDA and SQIVND (reference sequence). The length of the CDR3 is 14 residues. The CDR3 DNA reads as TGTGCCAGTAGACACGGTGCAACTAGTGAAAAACTGTTTTTT. Protein product: CASRHGATSEKLFF.

The rearrangement joins TRBV2 to TRBJ2-5, with 8 nucleotides matching TRBD1. Unmatched junction bases numbered 12, after V lost 5 bases and J lost 7 bases. Per germline, CDR1 SNHLY and CDR2 FYNNEI. The CDR3 extends over 15 amino acids. CDR3 region: CASSPQGGLRGTQYF. CDR3 sequence (DNA): TGTGCCAGCAGTCCACAGGGGGGCCTTAGGGGGACCCAGTACTTC.

This clonotype was observed a few times. J is TRBJ2-2 and V is TRBV19; D is undetermined. The CDR3 consists of 15 residues. Trimming took off 1 base at V and 1 base at J, with 7 bases between the two ends. Germline CDR1 and CDR2: LNHDA and SQIVND (reference sequence). CDR3 sequence (DNA): TGTGCCAGTAGTATAGGGCTAATGAACACCGGGGAGCTGTTTTTT. Protein product: CASSIGLMNTGELFF.

The table lists this clonotype with many counts. The J gene is TRBJ1-2, the V gene TRBV5-8; 9 bases fit TRBD1. Germline loops: CDR1 SGHTS, CDR2 YDEGEE. Trimming cost V 5 bases and J 8 bases; bases outside gene matches: 10. The CDR3 consists of 14 residues. For the CDR3, the DNA is TGTGCCAGCAGTCTAGGGGACAGGGACGTCGGCTACACCTTC. Amino acids: CASSLGDRDVGYTF.